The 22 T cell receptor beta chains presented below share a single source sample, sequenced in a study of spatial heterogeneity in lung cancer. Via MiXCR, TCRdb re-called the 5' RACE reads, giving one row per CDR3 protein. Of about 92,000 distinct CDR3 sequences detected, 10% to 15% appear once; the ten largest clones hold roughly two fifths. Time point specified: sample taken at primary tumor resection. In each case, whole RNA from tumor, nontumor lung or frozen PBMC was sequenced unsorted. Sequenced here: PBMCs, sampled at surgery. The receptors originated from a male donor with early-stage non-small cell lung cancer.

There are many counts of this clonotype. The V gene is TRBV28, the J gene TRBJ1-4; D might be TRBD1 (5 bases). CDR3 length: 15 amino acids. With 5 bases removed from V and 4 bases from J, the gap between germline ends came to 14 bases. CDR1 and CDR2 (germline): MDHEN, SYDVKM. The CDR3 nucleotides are TGTGCCAGCAGTCCCCGGGGACGGAATAATGAAAAACTGTTTTTT. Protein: CASSPRGRNNEKLFF.

The CDR3 region has the DNA TGCAGTGCCATCCGTGATGCGGGAGTGTATGAGCAGTACTTC. Amino acid sequence: CSAIRDAGVYEQYF. The genes are TRBV20-1 and TRBJ2-7; 7 bases are shared with TRBD2. V shed 6 bases, J shed 7 bases, and the junction held 15 bases outside the gene matches. The V gene's germline CDR1 is DFQATT and CDR2 SNEGSKA (reference sequence). The CDR3 has 14 amino acids.

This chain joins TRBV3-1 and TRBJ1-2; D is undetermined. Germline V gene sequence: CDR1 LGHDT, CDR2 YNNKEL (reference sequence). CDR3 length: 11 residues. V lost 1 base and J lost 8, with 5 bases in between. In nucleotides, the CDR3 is TGTGCCAGCAGCCAAGGACGGGGCTACACCTTC. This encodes CASSQGRGYTF.

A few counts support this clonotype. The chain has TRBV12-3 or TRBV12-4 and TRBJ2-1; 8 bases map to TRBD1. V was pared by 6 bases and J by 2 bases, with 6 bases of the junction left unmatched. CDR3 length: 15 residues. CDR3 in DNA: TGTGCCAGCAGAGTCCAGGGGGCACCCTACAATGAGCAGTTCTTC. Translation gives CASRVQGAPYNEQFF.

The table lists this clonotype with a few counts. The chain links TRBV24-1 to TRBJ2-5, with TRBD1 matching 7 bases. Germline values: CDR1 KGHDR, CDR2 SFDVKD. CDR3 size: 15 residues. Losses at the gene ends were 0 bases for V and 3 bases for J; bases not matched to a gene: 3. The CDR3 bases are TGTGCCACCAGTGATTTGGGGACAGCCGAAGAGACCCAGTACTTC. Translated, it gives CATSDLGTAEETQYF.

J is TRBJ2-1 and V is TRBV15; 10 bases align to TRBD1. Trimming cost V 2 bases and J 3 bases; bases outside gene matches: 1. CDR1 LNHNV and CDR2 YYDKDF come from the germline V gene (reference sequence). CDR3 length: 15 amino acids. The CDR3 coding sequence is TGTGCCACCAGCAGACGGGACAGGGGCTACAATGAGCAGTTCTTC. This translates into CATSRRDRGYNEQFF. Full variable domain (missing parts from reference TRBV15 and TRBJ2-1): DAMVIQNPRYQVTQFGKPVTLSCSQTLNHNVMYWYQQKSSQAPKLLFHYYDKDFNNEADTPDNFQSRRPNTSFCFLDIRSPGLGDTAMYLCATSRRDRGYNEQFFGPGTRLTVL.

CDR3 coding DNA: TGCAGTGCACGACTAGCGGGGAGCACAGATACGCAGTATTTT. As protein: CSARLAGSTDTQYF. This chain links TRBV20-1 with TRBJ2-3, with 11 nucleotides matching TRBD2. CDR1 and CDR2 from the germline V gene are DFQATT and SNEGSKA (reference sequence). This CDR3 has 14 residues. J was trimmed by 0 bases and V by 6 bases; bases with no gene match: 2.

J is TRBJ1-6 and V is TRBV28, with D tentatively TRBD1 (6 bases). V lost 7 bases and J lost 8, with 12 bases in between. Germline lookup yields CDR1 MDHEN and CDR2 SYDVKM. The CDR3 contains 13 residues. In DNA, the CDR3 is TGTGCCAGCAAGCGGGACACCTATTCACCCCTCCACTTT. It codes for CASKRDTYSPLHF.

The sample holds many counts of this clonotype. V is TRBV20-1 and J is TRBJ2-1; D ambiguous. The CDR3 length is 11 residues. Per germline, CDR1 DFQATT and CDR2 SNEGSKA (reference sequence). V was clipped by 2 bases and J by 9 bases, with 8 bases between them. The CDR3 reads CSARKVVEQFF. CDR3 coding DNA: TGCAGTGCTAGAAAGGTGGTTGAGCAGTTCTTC.

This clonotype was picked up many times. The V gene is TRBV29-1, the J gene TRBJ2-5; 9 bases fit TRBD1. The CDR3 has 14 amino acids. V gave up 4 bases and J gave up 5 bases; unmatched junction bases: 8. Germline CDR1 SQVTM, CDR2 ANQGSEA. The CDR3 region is CSVGTGVLLETQYF. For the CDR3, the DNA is TGCAGCGTTGGGACAGGGGTACTTCTGGAGACCCAGTACTTC.

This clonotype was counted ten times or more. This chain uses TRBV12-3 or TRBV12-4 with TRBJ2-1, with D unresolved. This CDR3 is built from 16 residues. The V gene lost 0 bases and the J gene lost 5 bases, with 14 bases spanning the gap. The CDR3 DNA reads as TGTGCCAGCAGTTTAGCGGAAGGGAAGGGAAACAATGAGCAGTTCTTC. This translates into CASSLAEGKGNNEQFF.

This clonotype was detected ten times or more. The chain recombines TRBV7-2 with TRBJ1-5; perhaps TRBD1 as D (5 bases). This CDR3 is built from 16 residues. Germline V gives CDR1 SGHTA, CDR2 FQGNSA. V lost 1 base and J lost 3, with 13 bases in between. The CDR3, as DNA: TGTGCCAGCAGCTTAGGGAGCAGGGTATACAATCAGCCCCAGCATTTT. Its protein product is CASSLGSRVYNQPQHF. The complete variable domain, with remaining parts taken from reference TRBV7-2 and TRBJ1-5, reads GAGVSQSPSNKVTEKGKDVELRCDPISGHTALYWYRQSLGQGLEFLIYFQGNSAPDKSGLPSDRFSAERTGGSVSTLTIQRTQQEDSAVYLCASSLGSRVYNQPQHFGDGTRLSIL.

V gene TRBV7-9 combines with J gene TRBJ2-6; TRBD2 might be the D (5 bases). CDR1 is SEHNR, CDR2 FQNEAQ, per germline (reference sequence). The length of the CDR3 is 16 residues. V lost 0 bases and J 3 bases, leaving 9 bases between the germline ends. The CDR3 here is CASSLAHGVGANVLTF. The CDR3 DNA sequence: TGTGCCAGCAGCTTAGCGCACGGGGTTGGGGCCAACGTCCTGACTTTC. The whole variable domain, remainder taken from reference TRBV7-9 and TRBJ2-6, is DTGVSQNPRHKITKRGQNVTFRCDPISEHNRLYWYRQTLGQGPEFLTYFQNEAQLEKSRLLSDRFSAERPKGSFSTLEIQRTEQGDSAMYLCASSLAHGVGANVLTFGAGSRLTVL.

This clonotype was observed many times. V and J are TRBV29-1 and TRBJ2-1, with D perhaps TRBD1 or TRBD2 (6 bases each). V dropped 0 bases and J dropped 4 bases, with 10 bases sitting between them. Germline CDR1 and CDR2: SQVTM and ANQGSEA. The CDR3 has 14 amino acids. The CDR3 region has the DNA TGCAGCGTTGAAGAAGGGGGGATTTACAATGAGCAGTTCTTC. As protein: CSVEEGGIYNEQFF.

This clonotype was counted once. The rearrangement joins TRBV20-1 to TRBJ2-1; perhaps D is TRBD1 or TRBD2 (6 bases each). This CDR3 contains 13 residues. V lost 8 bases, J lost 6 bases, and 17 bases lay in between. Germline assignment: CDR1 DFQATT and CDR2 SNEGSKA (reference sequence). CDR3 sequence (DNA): TGCAGTTCCCGGGGGCTAGTATCCAATGAGCAGTTCTTC. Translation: CSSRGLVSNEQFF.

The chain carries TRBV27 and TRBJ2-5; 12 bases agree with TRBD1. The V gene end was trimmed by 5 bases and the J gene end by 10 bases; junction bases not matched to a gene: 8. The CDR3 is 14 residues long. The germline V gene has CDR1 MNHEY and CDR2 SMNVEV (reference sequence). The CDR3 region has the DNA TGTGCCAGCAGTCCTCCGGGACAGGGGGCGTTCCAGTACTTC. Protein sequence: CASSPPGQGAFQYF.

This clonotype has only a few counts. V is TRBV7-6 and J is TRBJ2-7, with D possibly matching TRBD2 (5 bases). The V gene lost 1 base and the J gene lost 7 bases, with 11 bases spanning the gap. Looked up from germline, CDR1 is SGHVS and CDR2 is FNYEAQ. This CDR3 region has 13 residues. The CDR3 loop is CASSLERSLEQYF. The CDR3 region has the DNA TGTGCCAGCAGCTTAGAGCGGTCCCTTGAGCAGTACTTC.

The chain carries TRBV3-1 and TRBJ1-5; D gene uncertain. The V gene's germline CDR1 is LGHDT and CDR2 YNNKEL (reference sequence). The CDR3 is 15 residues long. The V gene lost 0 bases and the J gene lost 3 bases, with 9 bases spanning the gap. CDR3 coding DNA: TGTGCCAGCAGCCAAGATCCCAGGCACAATCAGCCCCAGCATTTT. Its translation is CASSQDPRHNQPQHF.

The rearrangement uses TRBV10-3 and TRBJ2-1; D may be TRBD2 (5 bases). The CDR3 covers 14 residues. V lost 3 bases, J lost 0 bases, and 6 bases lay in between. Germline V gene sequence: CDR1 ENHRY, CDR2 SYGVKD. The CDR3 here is CAISETSSYNEQFF. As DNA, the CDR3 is TGTGCCATCAGTGAAACTAGCTCCTACAATGAGCAGTTCTTC.

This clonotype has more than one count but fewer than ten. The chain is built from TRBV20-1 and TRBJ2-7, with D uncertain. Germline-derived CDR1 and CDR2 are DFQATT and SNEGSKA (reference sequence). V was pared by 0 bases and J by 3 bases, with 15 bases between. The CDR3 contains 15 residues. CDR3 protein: CSARDFSRSNYEQYF. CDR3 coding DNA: TGCAGTGCTAGAGATTTTTCTCGGAGTAACTACGAGCAGTACTTC.

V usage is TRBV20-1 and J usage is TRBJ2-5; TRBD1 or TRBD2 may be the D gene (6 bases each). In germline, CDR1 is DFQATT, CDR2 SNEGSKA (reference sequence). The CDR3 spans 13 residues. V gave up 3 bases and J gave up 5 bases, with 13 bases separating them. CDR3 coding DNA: TGCAGTGCTAGTCTAACGGGGGCCGAGACCCAGTACTTC. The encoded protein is CSASLTGAETQYF.

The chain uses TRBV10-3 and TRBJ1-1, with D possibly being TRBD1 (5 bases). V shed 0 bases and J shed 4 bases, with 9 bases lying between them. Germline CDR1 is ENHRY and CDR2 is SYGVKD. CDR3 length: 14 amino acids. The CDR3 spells CAISESGRGTEAFF. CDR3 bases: TGTGCCATCAGTGAGTCGGGGCGGGGCACTGAAGCTTTCTTT.